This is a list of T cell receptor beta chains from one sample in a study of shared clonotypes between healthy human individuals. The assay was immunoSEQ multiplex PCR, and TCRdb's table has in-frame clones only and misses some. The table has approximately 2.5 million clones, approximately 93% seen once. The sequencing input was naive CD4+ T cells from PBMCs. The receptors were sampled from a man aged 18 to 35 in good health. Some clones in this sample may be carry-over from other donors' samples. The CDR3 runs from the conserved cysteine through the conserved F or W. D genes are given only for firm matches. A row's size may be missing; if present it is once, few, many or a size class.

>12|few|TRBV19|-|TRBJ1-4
CASSWLDEKLFF
TGTGCCAGTAGTTGGCTCGATGAAAAACTGTTTTTT
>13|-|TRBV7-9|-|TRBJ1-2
CASSLDAASGYTF
TGTGCCAGCAGCTTAGACGCGGCTTCTGGCTACACCTTC
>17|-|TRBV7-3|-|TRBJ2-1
CASSLGIGLSSYNEQFF
TGTGCCAGCAGCTTAGGCATCGGACTCAGCTCCTACAATGAGCAGTTCTTC
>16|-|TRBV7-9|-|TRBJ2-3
CASSLVSGASTDTQYF
TGTGCCAGCAGCTTAGTCTCGGGGGCTAGCACAGATACGCAGTATTTT
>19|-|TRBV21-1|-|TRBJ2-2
CASSKCRKREKVRVGELFF
TGTGCCAGCAGCAAATGTCGAAAGCGGGAGAAGGTTCGGGTCGGGGAGCTGTTTTTT
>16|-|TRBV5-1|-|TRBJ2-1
CASSFSGTYSYNEQFF
TGCGCCAGCAGCTTCAGCGGCACCTACTCCTACAATGAGCAGTTCTTC
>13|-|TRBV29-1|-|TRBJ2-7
CSVERDLGNEQYF
TGCAGCGTTGAGAGGGATTTAGGGAACGAGCAGTACTTC
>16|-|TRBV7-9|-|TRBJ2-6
CASSPRARAGANVLTF
TGTGCCAGCAGCCCCCGAGCCCGAGCTGGGGCCAACGTCCTGACTTTC
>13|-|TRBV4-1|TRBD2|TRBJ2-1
CASRLAGGSEQFF
TGCGCCAGCCGTCTAGCGGGCGGCAGTGAGCAGTTCTTC
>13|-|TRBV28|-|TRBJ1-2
CGANTRQDYGYTF
TGTGGGGCGAATACCCGACAGGACTATGGCTACACCTTC
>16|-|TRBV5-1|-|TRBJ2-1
CASSLGFGSTYNEQFF
TGCGCCAGCAGCTTGGGATTCGGGAGTACCTACAATGAGCAGTTCTTC
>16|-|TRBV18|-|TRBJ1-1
CASSPVVVGGNTEAFF
TGTGCCAGCTCACCAGTGGTCGTAGGGGGAAACACTGAAGCTTTCTTT
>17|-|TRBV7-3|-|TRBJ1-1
CASSLQGRVNLNTEAFF
TGTGCCAGCAGCCTACAGGGTAGGGTAAACTTGAACACTGAAGCTTTCTTT
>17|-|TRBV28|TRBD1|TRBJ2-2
CASSSWTGGVDTGELFF
TGTGCCAGCAGTTCGTGGACAGGGGGCGTTGACACCGGGGAGCTGTTTTTT
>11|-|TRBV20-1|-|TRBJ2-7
CGCGVFDEQYF
TGCGGATGCGGGGTCTTCGACGAGCAGTACTTC
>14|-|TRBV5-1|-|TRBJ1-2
CASSPEVGGYGYTF
TGCGCCAGCAGCCCGGAGGTAGGGGGCTATGGCTACACCTTC
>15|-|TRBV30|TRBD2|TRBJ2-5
CAWSVGGLAGSAQYF
TGTGCCTGGAGTGTAGGTGGCCTAGCGGGATCGGCCCAGTACTTC
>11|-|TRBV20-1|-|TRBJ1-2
CSAPPIYGYTF
TGCAGTGCACCCCCAATATATGGCTACACCTTC
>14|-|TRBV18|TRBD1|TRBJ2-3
CASSRDRGTDTQYF
TGTGCCAGCTCCCGGGACAGAGGCACAGATACGCAGTATTTT
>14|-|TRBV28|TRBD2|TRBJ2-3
CASRLAGGTDTQYF
TGTGCCAGCAGACTAGCGGGAGGAACAGATACGCAGTATTTT
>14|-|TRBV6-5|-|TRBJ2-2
CASSYSTLYGELFF
TGTGCCAGCAGTTACTCGACGCTGTACGGGGAGCTGTTTTTT
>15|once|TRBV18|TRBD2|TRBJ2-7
CASSELAGAANEQYF
TGTGCCAGCTCAGAGCTAGCGGGAGCCGCGAACGAGCAGTACTTC
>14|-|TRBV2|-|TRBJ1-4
CASSVLGPRGKLFF
TGTGCCAGCAGTGTTTTGGGGCCACGGGGGAAACTGTTTTTT
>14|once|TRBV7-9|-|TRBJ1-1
CASSFKQENTEAFF
TGTGCCAGCAGCTTCAAACAGGAGAACACTGAAGCTTTCTTT
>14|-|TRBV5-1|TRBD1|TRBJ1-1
CASSSGNRGTEAFF
TGCGCCAGCAGCTCAGGTAACAGGGGAACTGAAGCTTTCTTT
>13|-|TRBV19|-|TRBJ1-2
CASRMTRSYGYTF
TGTGCCAGCAGAATGACAAGGTCCTATGGCTACACCTTC
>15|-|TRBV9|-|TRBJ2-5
CASSVAGGRAETQYF
TGTGCCAGCAGCGTAGCTGGGGGGCGCGCGGAGACCCAGTACTTC
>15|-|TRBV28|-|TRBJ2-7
CASTLGSGGWYEQYF
TGTGCCAGCACTCTTGGGTCTGGGGGCTGGTACGAGCAGTACTTC
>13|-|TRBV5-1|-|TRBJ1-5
CASSMTVGQPQHF
TGCGCCAGCAGCATGACAGTGGGGCAGCCCCAGCATTTT
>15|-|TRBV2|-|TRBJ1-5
CASSEQGPAGQPQHF
TGTGCCAGCAGTGAACAGGGCCCCGCGGGTCAGCCCCAGCATTTT
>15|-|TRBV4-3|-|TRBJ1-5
CASSQGIHHGQPQHF
TGCGCCAGCAGCCAAGGAATCCACCACGGGCAGCCCCAGCATTTT
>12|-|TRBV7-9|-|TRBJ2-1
CASSLTHNEQFF
TGTGCCAGCAGCCTGACCCACAATGAGCAGTTCTTC